These 16 T cell receptor beta chains were sequenced from one sample in a study of cytomegalovirus exposure and HLA in healthy donors. Primers included in the PCR were 60 Vbeta and 13 Jbeta primers. TCRdb keeps only in-frame clones here, not all; method: immunoSEQ multiplex PCR. The table lists roughly 140,000 clones, nearly 80% of them singletons. The sample taken for sequencing was PBMCs. Receptors were obtained from a male donor in good health and CMV-seronegative.

This clone was seen a handful of times. The chain has TRBV2 and TRBJ2-1; TRBD1 matches at 9 bases. The CDR3 runs 13 residues. The germline V gene encodes CDR1 SNHLY and CDR2 FYNNEI. The J segment lost 7 bases and the V segment lost 10 bases, leaving 8 bases of the junction unmatched. CDR3 in DNA: TGTGCCACCCGACAGGGGGGAAATAATGAGCAGTTCTTC. Translated, it gives CATRQGGNNEQFF.

This clone was recorded a few times. This chain joins TRBV19 and TRBJ1-2, with TRBD1 matching over 11 bases. Germline assignment: CDR1 LNHDA and CDR2 SQIVND (reference sequence). CDR3 size: 15 residues. The V and J ends lost 5 bases and 1 base, in that order; junction bases with no gene match: 3. The DNA of the CDR3 is TGTGCCAGTAGTGCCGGGACAGGGGGTAACTATGGCTACACCTTC. This translates into CASSAGTGGNYGYTF.

The chain recombines TRBV5-4 with TRBJ2-5; 8 bases match TRBD2. Germline V gene sequence: CDR1 SGHNT, CDR2 YYREEE (reference sequence). V shed 1 base, J shed 1 base, and the junction held 3 bases outside the gene matches. The CDR3 covers 15 residues. In nucleotides, the CDR3 is TGTGCCAGCAGCTTGATGCGGGGGGCCCAAGAGACCCAGTACTTC. It yields the protein CASSLMRGAQETQYF.

The chain employs TRBV27 and TRBJ2-7, with TRBD1 identical over 8 bases. The V gene's germline CDR1 is MNHEY and CDR2 SMNVEV (reference sequence). V was clipped by 5 bases and J by 6 bases; unmatched bases: 9. This CDR3 comprises 14 residues. This CDR3 is CASSPGQGRSEQYF. The CDR3 nucleotides read TGTGCCAGCAGTCCCGGACAGGGTCGAAGCGAGCAGTACTTC.

This clone appeared once. The gene calls are TRBV21-1 and TRBJ2-1; whether TRBD1, the table's D call, matches the DNA was not checked. TRBV21-1 is a pseudogene segment. The CDR3 has 16 residues. The CDR3 DNA sequence: TGTGCCAGCAGCACGGAGGGGGCGCGGGACTACAATGAGCAGTTCTTC. It translates to CASSTEGARDYNEQFF.

The J gene is TRBJ2-1, the V gene TRBV27; the D gene is possibly TRBD1 (5 bases). This CDR3 is built from 14 residues. Germline CDR1 is MNHEY and CDR2 is SMNVEV (reference sequence). Trimming removed 5 bases from V and 4 bases from J, with 12 bases in between. CDR3 region: CASSTWGKYNEQFF. Here the CDR3 DNA reads TGTGCCAGCAGTACCTGGGGCAAATACAATGAGCAGTTCTTC.

A few counts support this clone. The chain has TRBV15 and TRBJ2-4; 13 bases line up with TRBD2. The CDR3 consists of 19 residues. CDR1 LNHNV and CDR2 YYDKDF come from the germline V gene (reference sequence). V shed 0 bases, J shed 0 bases, and the junction held 5 bases outside the gene matches. The CDR3, as DNA: TGTGCCACCAGCAGAGATTACGGGACTAGCGGGATAGCCAAAAACATTCAGTACTTC. Translated, it gives CATSRDYGTSGIAKNIQYF.

This chain joins TRBV7-2 and TRBJ1-4; tentatively, D is TRBD1 (5 bases). This CDR3 has 15 amino acids. Trimming pared 2 bases from V and 7 bases from J, leaving 14 bases between. Germline loops: CDR1 SGHTA, CDR2 FQGNSA. This CDR3 reads CASSLSGRVGEKLFF. CDR3 DNA sequence: TGTGCCAGCAGCTTATCGGGCAGGGTTGGTGAAAAACTGTTTTTT.

The chain couples TRBV13 to TRBJ2-7; D is uncertain. The germline gives CDR1 PRHDT, CDR2 FYEKMQ (reference sequence). V was clipped by 6 bases and J by 5 bases, with 17 bases between them. The CDR3 runs 14 residues. The CDR3 loop reads CASSLSGLRHEQYF. The CDR3 bases are TGTGCCAGCAGTCTAAGTGGGCTCCGCCACGAGCAGTACTTC.

The chain links TRBV18 to TRBJ2-4; 7 nucleotides agree with TRBD1. From germline, CDR1 is KGHSH and CDR2 LQKENI. This CDR3 comprises 14 residues. Trimming cost V 3 bases and J 6 bases; bases outside gene matches: 5. The CDR3 reads CASSPGTEGNIQYF. The CDR3 nucleotides are TGTGCCAGCTCACCCGGGACAGAAGGAAACATTCAGTACTTC. Looking up the rest from reference TRBV18 and TRBJ2-4 gives the full variable domain: NAGVMQNPRHLVRRRGQEARLRCSPMKGHSHVYWYRQLPEEGLKFMVYLQKENIIDESGMPKERFSAEFPKEGPSILRIQQVVRGDSAAYFCASSPGTEGNIQYFGAGTRLSVL.

The chain joins TRBV27 to TRBJ2-1; the match to TRBD2 covers 13 bases. There are 14 residues in the CDR3. The junction had 8 bases not matched to a gene; V was cut back by 5 bases and J by 13 bases. The germline CDR1 and CDR2 sequences are MNHEY and SMNVEV (reference sequence). The CDR3: CASSQLAGGPSQFF. The CDR3 nucleotides read TGTGCCAGCAGTCAACTAGCGGGAGGGCCCTCACAGTTCTTC.

The chain couples TRBV30 to TRBJ2-3; 10 nucleotides agree with TRBD2. Germline CDR1 GTSNPN, CDR2 SVGIG (reference sequence). The CDR3 has 15 residues. V shed 0 bases, J shed 1 base, and the junction held 1 base outside the gene matches. The CDR3 here is CAWSVGLAGTDTQYF. CDR3 nucleotide sequence: TGTGCCTGGAGTGTAGGACTAGCGGGCACAGATACGCAGTATTTT.

The CDR3 sequence: CAISASSGGVVHGYTF. CDR3 nucleotide sequence: TGTGCCATCAGTGCCTCATCAGGGGGCGTTGTCCATGGCTACACCTTC. The V and J genes are TRBV10-3 and TRBJ1-2; 8 nucleotides line up with TRBD1. With V trimmed by 4 bases and J by 6 bases, 13 bases remained unmatched. CDR1 ENHRY and CDR2 SYGVKD come from the germline V gene. CDR3 length equals 16 residues.

Regarding this clone: One junction end disagrees with the germline gene, perhaps due to a read error. The V call is TRBV7-9, the J call TRBJ1-3; D uncertain. The CDR3 runs 12 residues. The germline V gene has CDR1 SEHNR and CDR2 FQNEAQ (reference sequence). CDR3 sequence (DNA): TGTTCCAGCAGCCTCTCTGGAAACACCATATATTTT. This codes for CSSSLSGNTIYF. Combining the CDR3 with reference TRBV7-9 and TRBJ1-3 gives the whole variable domain DTGVSQNPRHKITKRGQNVTFRCDPISEHNRLYWYRQTLGQGPEFLTYFQNEAQLEKSRLLSDRFSAERPKGSFSTLEIQRTEQGDSAMYLCSSSLSGNTIYFGEGSWLTVV.

The gene calls are TRBV4-3 and TRBJ2-3, with D possibly TRBD2 on 5 matching bases. This CDR3 is built from 15 residues. V was pared by 4 bases and J by 2 bases, with 13 bases between. Germline-derived CDR1 and CDR2 are LGHNA and YSLEER. This chain's CDR3 is CASSRRLDFTDTQYF. The CDR3 DNA follows: TGCGCCAGCAGCCGGCGATTGGACTTCACAGATACGCAGTATTTT.

The chain is built from TRBV14 and TRBJ2-3; 9 nucleotides line up with TRBD2. Per the germline V gene, CDR1 is SGHDN and CDR2 is FVKESK. V lost 1 base to trimming and J lost 3 bases; unmatched junction nucleotides: 5. CDR3 length: 16 amino acids. The CDR3 is CASSQAGLALTDTQYF. The CDR3 DNA reads TGTGCCAGCAGCCAAGCGGGACTAGCTTTGACAGATACGCAGTATTTT. Together with reference TRBV14 and TRBJ2-3, the CDR3 gives the full variable domain: EAGVTQFPSHSVIEKGQTVTLRCDPISGHDNLYWYRRVMGKEIKFLLHFVKESKQDESGMPNNRFLAERTGGTYSTLKVQPAELEDSGVYFCASSQAGLALTDTQYFGPGTRLTVL.